The TCR beta chain described here comes from a study of cytomegalovirus exposure and HLA in healthy donors. Study in general: Both the 100 to 150 validation repertoires and the approximately 700 first-cohort repertoires used the same platform, as reported by a later analysis. Notes on the study in general: The tendency of first-cohort TCR clusters to co-occur in the roughly 130 validation repertoires emerged from a later analysis. Reports indicated that the classifier achieved high specificity and sensitivity in diagnosing cytomegalovirus status.

Trimming cost V 4 bases and J 3 bases, with 9 bases left between them. From germline, CDR1 is MGHRA and CDR2 YSYEKL. This CDR3 has 13 residues. Sequencing used immunoSEQ multiplex PCR; TCRdb keeps in-frame clones, though not all of them. The data hold 150,000 to 160,000 clones, with approximately 86% observed a single time. The donors were part of the roughly 120-subject validation cohort, which stood apart from the approximately 640-subject first cohort. Of note for this clone: Its cognate antigen is unknown.

The V call is TRBV4-1, the J call TRBJ1-1; D not certain. Sequenced material: PBMCs. The source is a man aged 18 to 35 in good health and CMV-seropositive. CDR3 bases: TGCGCCAGCAGCCGGGTCGGGGACACTGAAGCTTTCTTT. It is translated as CASSRVGDTEAFF.